This is a list of T cell receptor beta chains from one sample in a study of blood T cell repertoires in COVID-19. Profiling relied on immunoSEQ multiplex PCR, and the TCRdb table lists in-frame clones only, not all of them. The sample includes hundreds of thousands of clones, around nine tenths seen only once; the top ten take around 1.5%. The material sequenced was peripheral blood. The origin of the receptors is a woman aged 60-70 years who had recovered from COVID-19. Both conserved end residues are part of each CDR3. The D gene is left open where the match is weak. Rows may omit the clone size; those that give it use once, few, many or a size class.

clone size	V gene	D gene	J gene	CDR3 DNA	CDR3 protein
few	TRBV7-9	-	TRBJ1-2	TGTGCCAGCAGCTTACAGGGTACCTATGGCTACACCTTC	CASSLQGTYGYTF
-	TRBV10-3	-	TRBJ1-2	TGTGCCATCAGACGTGGGGGCGCGGACTATGGCTACACCTTC	CAIRRGGADYGYTF
-	TRBV7-9	-	TRBJ1-3	TGTGCCAGCAGCGAGAGGCTACGACCTTCATATTTT	CASSERLRPSYF
-	TRBV3-1/TRBV3-2	-	TRBJ2-3	TGTGCCAGCAGCCTCGGACTTCCGCCAGATACGCAGTATTTT	CASSLGLPPDTQYF
once	TRBV5-1	-	TRBJ2-7	TGCGCCAGCAGCTTGGAGGCGGGGCGCCGGTACGAGCAGTACTTC	CASSLEAGRRYEQYF
-	TRBV18	TRBD1	TRBJ1-1	TGTGCCAGCTCACCCCGACAGGGGGGACCTGAAGCTTTCTTT	CASSPRQGGPEAFF
-	TRBV12-3/TRBV12-4	TRBD1	TRBJ1-2	TGTGCCAGCAGGGGGGGACAGAACTATGGCTACACCTTC	CASRGGQNYGYTF
once	TRBV9	-	TRBJ1-2	TGTGCCAGCAGCGTAGGCGGAGGGACCTATGGCTACACCTTC	CASSVGGGTYGYTF
-	TRBV18	TRBD1	TRBJ2-7	TGTGCCAGCTCACAGGGGGCGTATTACGAGCAGTACTTC	CASSQGAYYEQYF
-	TRBV7-2	TRBD2	TRBJ2-7	TGTGCCAGCAGCTTACTAGCGGGGGGGAATTACGAGCAGTACTTC	CASSLLAGGNYEQYF
-	TRBV18	-	TRBJ1-6	TGTGCCAGCTCACCTGGCGGGCCTAATTCACCCCTCCACTTT	CASSPGGPNSPLHF
-	TRBV4-2	-	TRBJ2-7	TGTGCCAGCAGCCAAGAGGGAAGGACAGTGGACGAGCAGTACTTC	CASSQEGRTVDEQYF
-	TRBV5-4	-	TRBJ1-1	TGTGCCAGCAGCCCCATGAACACTGAAGCTTTCTTT	CASSPMNTEAFF
-	TRBV7-2	-	TRBJ2-7	TGTGCCAGCAGCTTAGCATACTACGAGCAGTACTTC	CASSLAYYEQYF
-	TRBV7-6	TRBD1	TRBJ1-2	TGTGCCAGCAGCTTAGGGGACAGGGTAGGAGAAGGCTACACCTTC	CASSLGDRVGEGYTF
few	TRBV7-2	TRBD1	TRBJ2-5	TGTGCCAGCAGCTTAGGGGGGACAGGAAGAGAGGCCCAGTACTTC	CASSLGGTGREAQYF
-	TRBV6-1	TRBD1	TRBJ1-1	TGTGCCAGCAGTGATTTAGAGGGGGCCGGCACTGAAGCTTTCTTT	CASSDLEGAGTEAFF
few	TRBV4-1	TRBD2	TRBJ2-7	TGCGCCAGCAGCCAAGGGTTCGCGGCTAGCGGGCGCTACGAGCAGTACTTC	CASSQGFAASGRYEQYF